This entry features one T cell receptor (beta chain) sequence. Its antigen is unknown. These data belong to a study of cytomegalovirus exposure and HLA in healthy donors. Findings of the study overall: It was shown in a later analysis that HLA-associated TCR beta chains were more clonally expanded than other, equally common chains. In the analysis, some V segments, TRBV6-2 and TRBV6-3 included, were excluded as indistinguishable.

Germline values: CDR1 SGHRS, CDR2 YFSETQ. V lost 6 bases and J lost 4; bases outside the gene matches: 7. CDR3 length equals 14 residues. This PCR relied on a set of 60 Vbeta primers and 13 Jbeta primers. The repertoire was sequenced with immunoSEQ multiplex PCR; TCRdb's copy has only in-frame clones and lacks some. The sample has more than 140,000 clones; around 80% are singletons. The rearrangement links TRBV5-1 to TRBJ1-2; TRBD1 matches 9 bases. The sample consisted of PBMCs. This TCR was sampled from a man aged 18-30 years in good health and CMV-seropositive. The DNA of the CDR3 is TGCGCCAGCAACGCGGACAGGGGAATCTATGGCTACACCTTC. This codes for CASNADRGIYGYTF. Variable domain in full (rest from reference TRBV5-1 and TRBJ1-2): KAGVTQTPRYLIKTRGQQVTLSCSPISGHRSVSWYQQTPGQGLQFLFEYFSETQRNKGNFPGRFSGRQFSNSRSEMNVSTLELGDSALYLCASNADRGIYGYTFGSGTRLTVV.